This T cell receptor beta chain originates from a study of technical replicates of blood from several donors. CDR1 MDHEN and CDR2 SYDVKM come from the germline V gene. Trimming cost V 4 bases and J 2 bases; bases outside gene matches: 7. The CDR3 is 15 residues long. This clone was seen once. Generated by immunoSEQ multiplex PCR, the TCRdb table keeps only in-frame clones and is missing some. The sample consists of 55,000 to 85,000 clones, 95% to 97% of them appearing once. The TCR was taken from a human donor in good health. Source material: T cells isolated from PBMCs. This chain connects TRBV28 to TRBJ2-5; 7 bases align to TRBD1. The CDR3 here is CASSWDSIEQETQYF. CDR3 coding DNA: TGTGCCAGCAGTTGGGACAGTATTGAACAAGAGACCCAGTACTTC.